These T cell receptor beta chains were read from a single sample in a study of blood T cell repertoires in COVID-19. Repertoires were generated with immunoSEQ multiplex PCR, while TCRdb's copy carries only in-frame clones and drops some. The sample yields 200,000 to 250,000 clones, around 88% seen once. The sequencing sample was made of PBMCs or T cells enriched from blood (not recorded which). The source of these receptors is a woman aged 50 to 60 who had recovered from COVID-19. The CDR3 runs from the conserved cysteine through the conserved F or W. A D gene is named only where the DNA matches it firmly. Size is omitted from some rows. Given values are once, few, many or a class for expanded clones.

. TRBJ2-1 . TRBV5-6 CASTPGSGAISYNEQFF TGTGCCAGCACCCCTGGGTCGGGAGCGATATCCTACAATGAGCAGTTCTTC
TRBD1 TRBJ2-1 once TRBV28 CASSSGGVSYNEQFF TGTGCCAGCAGTTCAGGGGGTGTATCCTACAATGAGCAGTTCTTC
TRBD1 TRBJ1-6 . TRBV6-1 CASSEALGQFNSPLHF TGTGCCAGCAGTGAGGCCCTGGGACAGTTTAATTCACCCCTCCACTTT
. TRBJ2-6 . TRBV28 CASSFTGSGANVLTF TGTGCCAGCAGTTTCACAGGTTCTGGGGCCAACGTCCTGACTTTC
TRBD2 TRBJ2-1 . TRBV4-3 CASSQERGGIDEQFF TGCGCCAGCAGCCAAGAGCGGGGGGGCATAGATGAGCAGTTCTTC
. TRBJ1-4 . TRBV28 CASSLLRGGVTNEKLFF TGTGCCAGCAGTTTACTCCGGGGGGGGGTGACTAATGAAAAACTGTTTTTT
TRBD1 TRBJ1-4 . TRBV28 CASSRRDRVEKLFF TGTGCCAGCAGTCGACGAGACAGGGTTGAAAAACTGTTTTTT
TRBD2 TRBJ2-5 . TRBV7-8 CASSLGLAGGAIETQYF TGTGCCAGCAGCTTAGGCCTAGCGGGAGGAGCTATAGAGACCCAGTACTTC
TRBD1 TRBJ2-7 . TRBV11-1 CASSFRDRINEQYF TGTGCCAGCAGCTTCCGGGACAGGATAAACGAGCAGTACTTC
TRBD1 TRBJ1-2 . TRBV6-2/TRBV6-3 CASSFPGQRIYYGYTF TGTGCCAGCAGTTTTCCGGGACAGAGAATTTACTATGGCTACACCTTC
. TRBJ2-7 . TRBV3-1/TRBV3-2 CASSQDWRYYEQYF TGTGCCAGCAGCCAAGATTGGAGGTACTACGAGCAGTACTTC
. TRBJ2-3 . TRBV20-1 CSAMRGDTQYF TGCAGTGCTATGAGGGGGGATACGCAGTATTTT
. TRBJ2-3 . TRBV3-1/TRBV3-2 CASSQGLIGARDTQYF TGTGCCAGCAGCCAAGGTCTCATTGGGGCGAGGGATACGCAGTATTTT
TRBD1 TRBJ1-5 . TRBV18 CASSPTHGQGDQPQHF TGTGCCAGCTCACCGACACACGGACAGGGAGATCAGCCCCAGCATTTT
. TRBJ1-3 . TRBV5-1 CASSSRPGSERPNTIYF TGCGCCAGCAGCTCACGCCCCGGGTCCGAGCGCCCAAACACCATATATTTT
TRBD1 TRBJ1-3 . TRBV16 CASSQRDSGNTIYF TGTGCCAGCAGCCAACGGGACAGCGGAAACACCATATATTTT
. TRBJ1-2 . TRBV18 CASSPPLNPGARGRGYTF TGTGCCAGCTCACCACCGTTGAACCCAGGGGCAAGGGGTCGGGGCTACACCTTC
TRBD1 TRBJ1-1 . TRBV7-8 CASSRGQGRRVTTEAFF TGTGCCAGCAGCAGGGGACAGGGGCGTAGAGTTACCACTGAAGCTTTCTTT
. TRBJ2-5 . TRBV7-2 CASSRYGNQETQYF TGTGCCAGCAGTCGATATGGCAACCAAGAGACCCAGTACTTC